Included here is one T cell receptor (beta chain) sequence, with context. Only in-frame clones appear in the TCRdb table, and some are missing; sequencing was by immunoSEQ multiplex PCR. The repertoire holds 400,000 to 550,000 clones, with about 90% as singletons. The data were taken from a study of blood T cell repertoires in COVID-19. Donors were grouped by their self-reported clinical history. Germline CDR1 is SGHTA and CDR2 is FQGNSA. Trimming at V came to 4 bases and at J to 6 bases, leaving 13 bases not matched to a gene. The length of the CDR3 is 19 residues. This chain connects TRBV7-2 to TRBJ2-2, with 14 bases that match TRBD2. This receptor was taken from a woman aged 18-30 years with acute COVID-19. Sequenced material: PBMCs or T cells enriched from blood (not recorded which). Here the CDR3 reads CASSSLPGLAGARAGELFF. The CDR3 DNA is TGTGCCAGCAGCTCCCTCCCGGGACTAGCGGGGGCCCGCGCCGGGGAGCTGTTTTTT.